The 24 T cell receptor beta chains given below trace back to one sample, sequenced in a study of CD8 T cells in Susac syndrome. Reverse transcription of about 0.5 to 1 ug RNA was performed with random hexamers. A single record per CDR3 protein comes from TCRdb applying MiXCR to the immunoSEQ multiplex PCR reads. The data show some 120,000 distinct CDR3 sequences, with about 95% seen just once and more than 0.09% held by the top ten. Sequencing used CD4+ T cells from PBMCs. The receptors stem from a human donor in good health.

The chain's CDR3 is CASSPSHSGANVLTF. The CDR3 nucleotides are TGCGCCAGCAGTCCCAGCCACTCTGGGGCCAACGTCCTGACTTTC. The rearrangement uses TRBV10-2 and TRBJ2-6; unclear D gene. CDR1 and CDR2 (germline): WSHSY, SAAADI. This CDR3 spans 15 amino acids. V gave up 5 bases and J gave up 0 bases, with 8 bases separating them.

The chain is built from TRBV5-6 and TRBJ1-1; a weak D match, TRBD1 (5 bases). The CDR3 loop spans 14 amino acids. V was pared by 0 bases and J by 6 bases, with 12 bases between. Per germline, CDR1 SGHDT and CDR2 YYEEEE. As DNA, the CDR3 is TGTGCCAGCAGCTTGGTGGACATATTCTCTGAAGCTTTCTTT. Protein: CASSLVDIFSEAFF.

V is TRBV7-9 and J is TRBJ2-1; D uncertain. With 3 bases removed from V and 1 base from J, the gap between germline ends came to 7 bases. This CDR3 is built from 14 residues. Germline V gives CDR1 SEHNR, CDR2 FQNEAQ (reference sequence). This CDR3 reads CASSLVESYNEQFF. DNA for the CDR3: TGTGCCAGCAGCTTGGTCGAATCCTACAATGAGCAGTTCTTC.

The chain carries TRBV2 and TRBJ2-2; 7 bases fit TRBD1. J gave up 7 bases and V 5 bases, and 10 bases lay outside the gene matches. This CDR3 region has 15 residues. The germline CDR1 and CDR2 sequences are SNHLY and FYNNEI. The CDR3 loop reads CASSPNTGASGELFF. The CDR3 coding sequence is TGTGCCAGCAGTCCTAATACAGGGGCCAGCGGGGAGCTGTTTTTT.

The DNA of the CDR3 is TGTGCCAGCAGCTTAGCTCCCGGACAGGGTAACATTCAGTACTTC. Translating gives CASSLAPGQGNIQYF. This rearrangement joins TRBV7-2 to TRBJ2-4; TRBD1 aligns across 8 bases. Germline V CDR1 and CDR2: SGHTA, FQGNSA. The V and J ends lost 0 bases and 7 bases, in that order; junction bases with no gene match: 5. The CDR3 contains 15 residues.

The chain carries TRBV7-9 and TRBJ2-3; D unclear. This CDR3 comprises 13 residues. Per germline, CDR1 SEHNR and CDR2 FQNEAQ (reference sequence). V lost 6 bases and J 6 bases, leaving 13 bases between the germline ends. DNA of the CDR3: TGTGCCAGCAGTTTCCTCGGCAGCGATACGCAGTATTTT. Its protein is CASSFLGSDTQYF.

V gene TRBV27 combines with J gene TRBJ1-4; D gene unclear. Germline V gives CDR1 MNHEY, CDR2 SMNVEV (reference sequence). This CDR3 spans 16 amino acids. V lost 5 bases and J 8 bases, leaving 21 bases between the germline ends. CDR3 DNA sequence: TGTGCCAGCAGTCCAATCCATCAGGTTGGGCAAGAAAAACTGTTTTTT. It codes for CASSPIHQVGQEKLFF. Looking up the rest from reference TRBV27 and TRBJ1-4 gives the full variable domain: EAQVTQNPRYLITVTGKKLTVTCSQNMNHEYMSWYRQDPGLGLRQIYYSMNVEVTDKGDVPEGYKVSRKEKRNFPLILESPSPNQTSLYFCASSPIHQVGQEKLFFGSGTQLSVL.

Turning to this clonotype: The junction shows a germline mismatch at one end, possibly a read error. The chain links TRBV5-6 to TRBJ1-2; D may be TRBD1 (5 bases). Per germline, CDR1 SGHDT and CDR2 YYEEEE. This CDR3 has 15 residues. CDR3 loop: CASTLGPALGYGYTF. For the CDR3, the DNA is TGTGCCAGCACCTTGGGGCCAGCCCTGGGCTATGGCTACACCTTC.

This chain uses TRBV20-1 with TRBJ2-4; the match to TRBD2 covers 12 bases. There are 20 residues in the CDR3. The germline CDR1 and CDR2 sequences are DFQATT and SNEGSKA (reference sequence). V was pared by 6 bases and J by 2 bases, with 20 bases of the junction left unmatched. The DNA of the CDR3 is TGCAGTGCAACGCCTCCCGGGACTAGCGGGTTTCTCTATTCCAAAAACATTCAGTACTTC. It encodes CSATPPGTSGFLYSKNIQYF.

This sequence joins TRBV19 and TRBJ2-3; possible D gene TRBD2, 5 bases. The CDR3 runs 12 residues. V dropped 5 bases and J dropped 8 bases, with 11 bases sitting between them. CDR1 is LNHDA and CDR2 is SQIVND in the germline V gene (reference sequence). CDR3 sequence (DNA): TGTGCCAGTAGTTCGCGACTATCTACGCAGTATTTT. Its protein product is CASSSRLSTQYF.

The chain employs TRBV12-3 or TRBV12-4 and TRBJ2-2; the D gene is possibly TRBD1 (6 bases). The CDR3 has 15 amino acids. The ends were cut back, 6 bases at V and 0 bases at J, with 11 bases in the middle. DNA of the CDR3: TGTGCCAGCAGCCCGGGACAAACGAACACCGGGGAGCTGTTTTTT. Amino acids: CASSPGQTNTGELFF.

This chain uses TRBV19 with TRBJ1-4; possible D gene TRBD1, 6 bases. The CDR3 runs 15 residues. The V and J ends lost 6 bases and 5 bases respectively, with 16 bases between them. The germline V gene encodes CDR1 LNHDA and CDR2 SQIVND (reference sequence). The CDR3 here is CASSYTGSRNEKLFF. The DNA for the CDR3 is TGTGCCAGTAGCTACACAGGGTCCAGGAATGAAAAACTGTTTTTT.

The chain combines TRBV29-1 with TRBJ2-3; D is perhaps TRBD2 (5 bases). Trimming removed 7 bases at V and 1 base at J, with 12 bases between. The CDR3 is 13 residues long. Germline V gene sequence: CDR1 SQVTM, CDR2 ANQGSEA. The CDR3 loop is CSARRAGTDTQYF. In nucleotides, the CDR3 is TGCAGCGCCCGAAGAGCGGGCACAGATACGCAGTATTTT.

The chain joins TRBV28 to TRBJ1-3; D is unclear. The CDR3 has 13 residues. Deletions cut 6 bases from V and 5 bases from J, with 11 bases between. Germline V gives CDR1 MDHEN, CDR2 SYDVKM. CDR3 loop: CASRDHSRNTIYF. Written as DNA, the CDR3 is TGTGCCAGCAGAGACCACAGCCGAAACACCATATATTTT.

The chain employs TRBV7-9 and TRBJ2-5; D tentatively reads TRBD1 or TRBD2 (5 bases each). This CDR3 region has 15 residues. V lost 5 bases and J lost 4, with 17 bases in between. Germline CDR1 and CDR2: SEHNR and FQNEAQ (reference sequence). The CDR3 DNA follows: TGTGCCAGCAGCGGTGGGACGTCCCGTGGAGAGACCCAGTACTTC. Its protein product is CASSGGTSRGETQYF.

J is TRBJ1-1 and V is TRBV5-1, with 7 bases matching TRBD1. The germline V gene encodes CDR1 SGHRS and CDR2 YFSETQ. The V and J ends lost 7 bases and 0 bases, in that order; junction bases with no gene match: 9. The CDR3 loop spans 15 amino acids. Here the CDR3 reads CASRNPQGMNTEAFF. The CDR3 DNA reads TGCGCCAGCCGCAACCCACAGGGGATGAACACTGAAGCTTTCTTT. The whole variable domain, filled in from reference TRBV5-1 and TRBJ1-1, reads KAGVTQTPRYLIKTRGQQVTLSCSPISGHRSVSWYQQTPGQGLQFLFEYFSETQRNKGNFPGRFSGRQFSNSRSEMNVSTLELGDSALYLCASRNPQGMNTEAFFGQGTRLTVV.

The chain recombines TRBV27 with TRBJ2-2, with 7 bases aligning to TRBD2. Germline V gives CDR1 MNHEY, CDR2 SMNVEV (reference sequence). The CDR3 is made up of 16 amino acids. The V segment lost 0 bases and the J segment 7 bases; nucleotides outside the gene matches: 8. The CDR3 is CASSLSLSGIHGELFF. The CDR3 DNA follows: TGTGCCAGCAGTTTATCACTGAGCGGGATTCACGGGGAGCTGTTTTTT.

The chain combines TRBV29-1 with TRBJ1-4, with 8 nucleotides matching TRBD1. There are 12 residues in the CDR3. CDR1 and CDR2 (germline): SQVTM, ANQGSEA. J gave up 7 bases and V 4 bases, and 2 bases lay outside the gene matches. CDR3 DNA: TGCAGCGTTGGGGACAGGCGTGAAAAACTGTTTTTT. Translation: CSVGDRREKLFF.

V gene TRBV15 combines with J gene TRBJ2-7; no definite D call. Germline CDR1 and CDR2: LNHNV and YYDKDF (reference sequence). This CDR3 has 14 residues. Trimming pared 1 base from V and 2 bases from J, leaving 9 bases between. The CDR3 region is CATSRVNDPYEQYF. In nucleotides, the CDR3 is TGTGCCACCAGCAGAGTTAATGACCCCTACGAGCAGTACTTC.

J is TRBJ2-1 and V is TRBV29-1; no clear D gene. This CDR3 contains 11 residues. Germline V gene data show CDR1 as SQVTM and CDR2 as ANQGSEA. The V gene lost 3 bases and the J gene lost 6 bases, with 6 bases spanning the gap. The CDR3, as DNA: TGCAGCGTTGATCGGAGCAATGAGCAGTTCTTC. Translating it yields CSVDRSNEQFF.

The chain combines TRBV7-8 with TRBJ2-1; 7 nucleotides match TRBD2. The V gene's germline CDR1 is SGHVS and CDR2 FQNEAQ. CDR3 length equals 16 residues. Losses at the gene ends were 5 bases for V and 0 bases for J; bases not matched to a gene: 7. CDR3 bases: TGTGCCAGCAGCATTAGAGCGGGGAGCTCCTACAATGAGCAGTTCTTC. Encoded protein: CASSIRAGSSYNEQFF.

This rearrangement joins TRBV9 to TRBJ2-1; TRBD2 is a possible D gene (6 bases). Trimming pared 4 bases from V and 3 bases from J, leaving 14 bases between. The CDR3 contains 15 residues. CDR1 is SGDLS, CDR2 YYNGEE, per germline. The CDR3 DNA follows: TGTGCCAGCAGCAAATCCGGGACTCTCTACAATGAGCAGTTCTTC. Translated, it gives CASSKSGTLYNEQFF. The whole variable domain, remainder taken from reference TRBV9 and TRBJ2-1, is DSGVTQTPKHLITATGQRVTLRCSPRSGDLSVYWYQQSLDQGLQFLIQYYNGEERAKGNILERFSAQQFPDLHSELNLSSLELGDSALYFCASSKSGTLYNEQFFGPGTRLTVL.

The J gene is TRBJ2-7, the V gene TRBV2; no clear D gene. CDR3 size: 14 residues. V was shortened by 3 bases and J by 1 base, with 10 bases between the two germline ends. Germline CDR1 reads SNHLY; CDR2 reads FYNNEI. This CDR3 is CASSDQQKSYEQYF. CDR3 nucleotide sequence: TGTGCCAGCAGTGATCAACAGAAATCCTACGAGCAGTACTTC. Complete variable domain (other parts from reference TRBV2 and TRBJ2-7): EPEVTQTPSHQVTQMGQEVILRCVPISNHLYFYWYRQILGQKVEFLVSFYNNEISEKSEIFDDQFSVERPDGSNFTLKIRSTKLEDSAMYFCASSDQQKSYEQYFGPGTRLTVT.

The chain joins TRBV29-1 to TRBJ2-1, with a weak D call TRBD2 (5 bases). Germline values: CDR1 SQVTM, CDR2 ANQGSEA. V dropped 5 bases and J dropped 5 bases, with 13 bases sitting between them. This CDR3 is built from 13 residues. The CDR3 region has the DNA TGCAGCGTTAGCCTGATGAGGGACAATGAGCAGTTCTTC. Its protein product is CSVSLMRDNEQFF.